This T cell receptor beta chain was sequenced for a study of T cells in Graves' hyperthyroidism and ophthalmopathy. Study results and caveats: Blood held most thyroid clonotypes expanded above 0.001 frequency.

This clonotype was counted a few times. The antigen is unknown. The CDR3 runs 14 residues. Germline V gene lookup returns CDR1 PRHDT and CDR2 FYEKMQ (reference sequence). Trimming left V 5 bases short and J 12 bases short, with 20 bases between. From RNA transcripts, TCR beta CDR3 regions were amplified. A set of HTBI primers served as the primers for a first-round RT-PCR of the TCR CDR3. TCRdb itself ran the multiplex PCR reads through MiXCR, one entry per CDR3 protein. Here the sample spans approximately 530,000 distinct CDR3 sequences, just under 20% being singletons. Orbital computed tomography, thyroid ultrasound, serum thyroxine and TRAb, and clinical symptoms together informed the diagnoses.

The TCR was taken from a middle-aged man with Graves' ophthalmopathy. Sequenced material: blood. V gene TRBV13 combines with J gene TRBJ2-1; D may be TRBD2 (6 bases). In nucleotides, the CDR3 is TGTGCCAGCAGCCTCGGGACTCCGGGCTGGGGGCAGTTCTTC. This sequence encodes CASSLGTPGWGQFF.